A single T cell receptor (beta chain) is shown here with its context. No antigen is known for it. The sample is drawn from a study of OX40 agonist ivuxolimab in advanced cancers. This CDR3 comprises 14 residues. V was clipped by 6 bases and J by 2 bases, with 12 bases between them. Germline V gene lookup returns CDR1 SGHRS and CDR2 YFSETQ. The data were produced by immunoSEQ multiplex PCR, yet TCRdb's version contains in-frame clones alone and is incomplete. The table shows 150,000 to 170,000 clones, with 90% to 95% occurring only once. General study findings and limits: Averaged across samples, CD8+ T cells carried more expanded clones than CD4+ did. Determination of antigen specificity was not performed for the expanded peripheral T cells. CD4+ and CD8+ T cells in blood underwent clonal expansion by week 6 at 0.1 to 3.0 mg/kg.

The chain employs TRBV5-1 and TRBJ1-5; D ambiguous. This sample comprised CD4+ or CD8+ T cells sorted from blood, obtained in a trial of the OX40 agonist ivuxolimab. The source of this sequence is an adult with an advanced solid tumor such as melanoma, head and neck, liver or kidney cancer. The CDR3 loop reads CASNLEPGNQPQHF. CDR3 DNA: TGCGCCAGCAACTTAGAACCCGGCAATCAGCCCCAGCATTTT.